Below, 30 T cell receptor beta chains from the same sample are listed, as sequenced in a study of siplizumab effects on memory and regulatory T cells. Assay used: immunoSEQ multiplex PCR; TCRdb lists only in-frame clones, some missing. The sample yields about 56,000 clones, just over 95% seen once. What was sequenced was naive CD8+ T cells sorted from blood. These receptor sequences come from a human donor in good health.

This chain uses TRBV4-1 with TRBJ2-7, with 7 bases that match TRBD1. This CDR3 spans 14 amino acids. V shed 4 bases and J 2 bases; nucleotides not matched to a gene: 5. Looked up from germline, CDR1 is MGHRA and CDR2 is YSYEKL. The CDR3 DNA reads TGCGCCAGCAGCCTTCCCGGGACAGCCTACGAGCAGTACTTC. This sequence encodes CASSLPGTAYEQYF.

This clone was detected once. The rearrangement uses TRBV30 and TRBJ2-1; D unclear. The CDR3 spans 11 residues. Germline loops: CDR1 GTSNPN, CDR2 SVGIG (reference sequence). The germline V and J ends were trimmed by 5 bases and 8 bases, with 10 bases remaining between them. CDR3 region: CAWVGLDEQFF. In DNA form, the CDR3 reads TGTGCCTGGGTTGGGTTAGATGAGCAGTTCTTC. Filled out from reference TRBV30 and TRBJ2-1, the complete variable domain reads SQTIHQWPATLVQPVGSPLSLECTVEGTSNPNLYWYRQAAGRGLQLLFYSVGIGQISSEVPQNLSASRPQDRQFILSSKKLLLSDSGFYLCAWVGLDEQFFGPGTRLTVL.

In nucleotides, the CDR3 is TGTGCCAGCAGCTTTACTAGCGGGAGTTTCGGGCGTGGGTCCTACGAGCAGTACTTC. Protein sequence: CASSFTSGSFGRGSYEQYF. This chain joins TRBV7-3 and TRBJ2-7; 11 bases agree with TRBD2. This CDR3 is 19 amino acids long. V gave up 3 bases and J gave up 1 base; unmatched junction bases: 14. Looked up from germline, CDR1 is SGHTA and CDR2 is FQGTGA.

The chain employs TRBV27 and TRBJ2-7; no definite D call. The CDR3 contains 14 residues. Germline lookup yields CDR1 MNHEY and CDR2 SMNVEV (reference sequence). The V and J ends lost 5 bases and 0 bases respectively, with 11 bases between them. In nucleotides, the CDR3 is TGTGCCAGCAGTCCGACGGGTTCCTCCTACGAGCAGTACTTC. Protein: CASSPTGSSYEQYF.

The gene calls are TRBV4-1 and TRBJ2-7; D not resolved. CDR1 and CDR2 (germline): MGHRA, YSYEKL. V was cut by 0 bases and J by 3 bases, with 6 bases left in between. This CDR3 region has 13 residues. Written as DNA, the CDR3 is TGCGCCAGCAGCCAAGATTTGATCTACGAGCAGTACTTC. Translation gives CASSQDLIYEQYF.

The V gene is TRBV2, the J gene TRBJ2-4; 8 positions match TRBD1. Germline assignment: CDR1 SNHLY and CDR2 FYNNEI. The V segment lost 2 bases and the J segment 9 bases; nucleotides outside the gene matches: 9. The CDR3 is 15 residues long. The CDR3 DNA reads TGTGCCAGCAGTGAATCTCAGGGGGCGGTGATCATTCAGTACTTC. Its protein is CASSESQGAVIIQYF.

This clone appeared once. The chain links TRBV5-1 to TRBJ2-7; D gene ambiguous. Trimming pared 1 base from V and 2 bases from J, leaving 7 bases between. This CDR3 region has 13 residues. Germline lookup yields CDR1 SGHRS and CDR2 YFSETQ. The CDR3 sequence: CASSLSGAYEQYF. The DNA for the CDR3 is TGCGCCAGCAGCTTGTCCGGAGCCTACGAGCAGTACTTC.

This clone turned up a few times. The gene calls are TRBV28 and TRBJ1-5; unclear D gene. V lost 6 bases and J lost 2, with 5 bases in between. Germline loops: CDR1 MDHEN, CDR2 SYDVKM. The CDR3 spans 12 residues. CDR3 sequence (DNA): TGTGCCAGCAGGCAGGGCAATCAGCCCCAGCATTTT. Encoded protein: CASRQGNQPQHF.

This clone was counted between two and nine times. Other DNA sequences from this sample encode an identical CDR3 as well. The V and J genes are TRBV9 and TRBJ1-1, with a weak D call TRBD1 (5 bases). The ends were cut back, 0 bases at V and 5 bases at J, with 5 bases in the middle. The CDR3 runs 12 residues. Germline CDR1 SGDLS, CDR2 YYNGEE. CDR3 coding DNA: TGTGCCAGCAGCGTAGGGGGGACTGAAGCTTTCTTT. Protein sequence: CASSVGGTEAFF.

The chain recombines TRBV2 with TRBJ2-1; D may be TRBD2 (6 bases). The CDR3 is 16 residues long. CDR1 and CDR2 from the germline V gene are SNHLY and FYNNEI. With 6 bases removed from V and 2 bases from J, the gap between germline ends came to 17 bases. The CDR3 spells CASSLLAERPYNEQFF. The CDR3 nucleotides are TGTGCCAGCAGCCTCTTAGCGGAAAGACCCTACAATGAGCAGTTCTTC.

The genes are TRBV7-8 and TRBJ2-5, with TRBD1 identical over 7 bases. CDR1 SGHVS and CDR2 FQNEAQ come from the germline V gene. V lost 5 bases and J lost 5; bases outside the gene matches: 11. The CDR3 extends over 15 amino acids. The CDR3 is CASSPKTGRLETQYF. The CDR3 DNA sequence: TGTGCCAGCAGCCCCAAGACAGGGCGGTTGGAGACCCAGTACTTC.

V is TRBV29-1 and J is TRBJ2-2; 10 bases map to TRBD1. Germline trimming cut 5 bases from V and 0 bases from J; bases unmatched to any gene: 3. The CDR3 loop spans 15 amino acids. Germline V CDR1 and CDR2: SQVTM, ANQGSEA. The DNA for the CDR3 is TGCAGCGTTTCGGACAGGGGGTCGAACACCGGGGAGCTGTTTTTT. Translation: CSVSDRGSNTGELFF.

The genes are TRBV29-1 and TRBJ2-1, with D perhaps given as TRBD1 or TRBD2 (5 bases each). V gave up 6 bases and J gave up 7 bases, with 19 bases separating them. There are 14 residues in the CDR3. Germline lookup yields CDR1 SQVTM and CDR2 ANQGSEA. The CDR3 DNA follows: TGCAGCGTGGACAACCGGGACCCCGCGAATGAGCAGTTCTTC. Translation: CSVDNRDPANEQFF.

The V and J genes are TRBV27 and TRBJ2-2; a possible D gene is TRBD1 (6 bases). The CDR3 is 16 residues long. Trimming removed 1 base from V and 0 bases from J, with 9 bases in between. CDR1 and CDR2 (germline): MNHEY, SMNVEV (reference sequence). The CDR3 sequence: CASSLLGQTNTGELFF. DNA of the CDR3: TGTGCCAGCAGTTTATTAGGACAGACGAACACCGGGGAGCTGTTTTTT.

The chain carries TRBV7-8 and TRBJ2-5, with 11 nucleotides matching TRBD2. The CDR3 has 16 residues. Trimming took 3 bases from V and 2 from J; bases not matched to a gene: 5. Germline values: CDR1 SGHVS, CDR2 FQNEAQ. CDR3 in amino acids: CASSLSTSGMQETQYF. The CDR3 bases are TGTGCCAGCAGCTTGTCGACTAGCGGGATGCAAGAGACCCAGTACTTC.

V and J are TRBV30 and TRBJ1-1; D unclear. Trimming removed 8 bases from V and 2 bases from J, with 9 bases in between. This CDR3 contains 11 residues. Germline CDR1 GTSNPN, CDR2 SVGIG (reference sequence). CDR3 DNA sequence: TGTGCCCGTCGTGAAAACACTGAAGCTTTCTTT. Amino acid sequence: CARRENTEAFF. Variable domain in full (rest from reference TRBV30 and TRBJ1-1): SQTIHQWPATLVQPVGSPLSLECTVEGTSNPNLYWYRQAAGRGLQLLFYSVGIGQISSEVPQNLSASRPQDRQFILSSKKLLLSDSGFYLCARRENTEAFFGQGTRLTVV.

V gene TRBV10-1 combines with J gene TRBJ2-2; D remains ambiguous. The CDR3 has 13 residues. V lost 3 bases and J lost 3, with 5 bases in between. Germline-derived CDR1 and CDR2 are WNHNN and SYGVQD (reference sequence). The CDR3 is CASSDGYTGELFF. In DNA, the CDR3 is TGCGCCAGCAGTGATGGATACACCGGGGAGCTGTTTTTT.

The CDR3 DNA is TGTGCCAGCAGTTTACGCAAACTAGCGGGTAAACAAGAGACCCAGTACTTC. This sequence encodes CASSLRKLAGKQETQYF. This chain links TRBV27 with TRBJ2-5; 9 nucleotides align to TRBD2. This CDR3 is 17 amino acids long. Germline CDR1 reads MNHEY; CDR2 reads SMNVEV (reference sequence). The trim removed 2 bases at V and 2 bases at J, leaving 9 bases unmatched.

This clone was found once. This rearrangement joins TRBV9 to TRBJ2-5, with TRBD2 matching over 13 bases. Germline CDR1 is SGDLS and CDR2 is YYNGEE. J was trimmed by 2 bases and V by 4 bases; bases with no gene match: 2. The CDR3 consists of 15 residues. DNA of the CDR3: TGTGCCAGCAGCTCGGGACTAGCGGGGCAAGAGACCCAGTACTTC. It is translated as CASSSGLAGQETQYF.

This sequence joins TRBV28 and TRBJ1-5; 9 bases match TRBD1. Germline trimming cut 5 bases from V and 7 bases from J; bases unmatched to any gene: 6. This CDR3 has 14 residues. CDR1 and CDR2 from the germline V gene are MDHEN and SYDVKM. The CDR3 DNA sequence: TGTGCCAGCAGTAACAGGGGGCTGGGGCAGCCCCAGCATTTT. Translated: CASSNRGLGQPQHF. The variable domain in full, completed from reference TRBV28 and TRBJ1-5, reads DVKVTQSSRYLVKRTGEKVFLECVQDMDHENMFWYRQDPGLGLRLIYFSYDVKMKEKGDIPEGYSVSREKKERFSLILESASTNQTSMYLCASSNRGLGQPQHFGDGTRLSIL.

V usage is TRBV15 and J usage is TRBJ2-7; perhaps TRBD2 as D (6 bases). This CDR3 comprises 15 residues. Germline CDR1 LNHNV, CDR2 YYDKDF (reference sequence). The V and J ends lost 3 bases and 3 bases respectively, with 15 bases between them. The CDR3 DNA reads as TGTGCCACCAGCAGTCATCCTAGCGTTTACTACGAGCAGTACTTC. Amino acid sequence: CATSSHPSVYYEQYF.

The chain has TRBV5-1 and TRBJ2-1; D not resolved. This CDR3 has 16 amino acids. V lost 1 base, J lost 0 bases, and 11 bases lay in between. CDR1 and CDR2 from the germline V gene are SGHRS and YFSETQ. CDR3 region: CASSLSSVSSYNEQFF. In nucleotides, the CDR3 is TGCGCCAGCAGCTTGTCGAGCGTGAGCTCCTACAATGAGCAGTTCTTC.

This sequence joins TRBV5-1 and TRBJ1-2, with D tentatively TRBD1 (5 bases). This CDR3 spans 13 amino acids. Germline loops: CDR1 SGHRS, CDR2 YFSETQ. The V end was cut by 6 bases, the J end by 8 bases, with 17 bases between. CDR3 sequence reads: CASTAEGSFGYTF. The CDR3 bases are TGCGCCAGCACCGCTGAGGGGTCATTCGGCTACACCTTC.

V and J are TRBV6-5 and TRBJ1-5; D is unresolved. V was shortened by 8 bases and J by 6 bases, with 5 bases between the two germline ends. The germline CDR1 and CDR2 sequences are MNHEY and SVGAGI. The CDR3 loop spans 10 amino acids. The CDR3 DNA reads TGTGCCAGCGGTGTTCAGCCCCAGCATTTT. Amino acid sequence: CASGVQPQHF.

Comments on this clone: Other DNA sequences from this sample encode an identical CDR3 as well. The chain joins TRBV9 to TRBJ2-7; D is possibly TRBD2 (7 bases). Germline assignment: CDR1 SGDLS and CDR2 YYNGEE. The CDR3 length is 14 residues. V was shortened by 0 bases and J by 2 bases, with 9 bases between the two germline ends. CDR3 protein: CASSVGGGTYEQYF. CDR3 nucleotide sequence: TGTGCCAGCAGCGTAGGGGGGGGCACCTACGAGCAGTACTTC. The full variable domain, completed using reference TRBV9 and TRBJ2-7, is DSGVTQTPKHLITATGQRVTLRCSPRSGDLSVYWYQQSLDQGLQFLIQYYNGEERAKGNILERFSAQQFPDLHSELNLSSLELGDSALYFCASSVGGGTYEQYFGPGTRLTVT.

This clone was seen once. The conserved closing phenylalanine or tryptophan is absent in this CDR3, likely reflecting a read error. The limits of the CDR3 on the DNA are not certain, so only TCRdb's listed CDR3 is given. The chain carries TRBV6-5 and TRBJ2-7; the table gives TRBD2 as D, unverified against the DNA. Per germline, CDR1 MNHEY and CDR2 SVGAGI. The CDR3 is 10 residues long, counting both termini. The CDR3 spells CASSYNPGTT.

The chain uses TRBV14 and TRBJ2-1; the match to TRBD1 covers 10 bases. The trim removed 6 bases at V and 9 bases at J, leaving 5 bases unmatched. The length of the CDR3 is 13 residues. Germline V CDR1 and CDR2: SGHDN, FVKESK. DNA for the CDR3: TGTGCCAGCAGGAGGGACAGGGGCCTTGAGCAGTTCTTC. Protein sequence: CASRRDRGLEQFF.

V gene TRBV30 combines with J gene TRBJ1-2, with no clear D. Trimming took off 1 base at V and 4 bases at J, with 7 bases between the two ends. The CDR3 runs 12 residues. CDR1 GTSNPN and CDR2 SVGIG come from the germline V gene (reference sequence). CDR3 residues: CAWSGLSYGYTF. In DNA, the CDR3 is TGTGCCTGGAGTGGGTTGAGCTATGGCTACACCTTC.

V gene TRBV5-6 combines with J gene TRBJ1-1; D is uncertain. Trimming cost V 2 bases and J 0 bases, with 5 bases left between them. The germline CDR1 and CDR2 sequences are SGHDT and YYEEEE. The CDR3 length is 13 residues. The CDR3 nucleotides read TGTGCCAGCAGCTTCTCTATGAACACTGAAGCTTTCTTT. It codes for CASSFSMNTEAFF.

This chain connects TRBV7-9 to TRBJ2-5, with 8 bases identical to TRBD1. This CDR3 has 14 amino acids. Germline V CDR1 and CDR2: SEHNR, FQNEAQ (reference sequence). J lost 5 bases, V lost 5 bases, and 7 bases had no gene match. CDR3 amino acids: CASSARTGMETQYF. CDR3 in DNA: TGTGCCAGCAGCGCGCGGACAGGGATGGAGACCCAGTACTTC.